A selection of T cell receptor beta chains follows, all from one sample in a study of CD8 T cells in Susac syndrome. TCRdb called the immunoSEQ multiplex PCR reads again in MiXCR, with one record for every CDR3 protein. The sample carries some 400,000 distinct CDR3 sequences, 75% to 90% recorded once. Sequencing used CD8+ T cells from PBMCs. The receptors were sampled from a human donor with multiple sclerosis. Both conserved end residues are part of each CDR3. The D gene is left open where the match is weak. Rows may omit the clone size; those that give it use once, few, many or a size class.

J | D | V | size | DNA | CDR3
TRBJ2-3 | . | TRBV9 | . | TGTGCCAGCAGCGCGACAGTCACAGATACGCAGTATTTT | CASSATVTDTQYF
TRBJ1-1 | . | TRBV7-8 | . | TGTGCCAGCAGCTTATGGGTCCCGGCTGAAGCTTTCTTT | CASSLWVPAEAFF
TRBJ2-5 | . | TRBV6-9 | . | TGTGCCAGCAGTTATTACTCCGGGGAGACCCAGTACTTC | CASSYYSGETQYF
TRBJ2-5 | TRBD1 | TRBV6-1 | few | TGTGCCAGCAGTCTTACAGGGGGGTCCCAAGAGACCCAGTACTTC | CASSLTGGSQETQYF
TRBJ2-7 | . | TRBV7-9 | . | TGTGCCAGCAGCTTAGTGCCGATATACGAGCAGTACTTC | CASSLVPIYEQYF
TRBJ1-1 | . | TRBV29-1 | . | TGCAGCGTTTCGGGGGACGGATTGTTCACTGAAGCTTTCTTT | CSVSGDGLFTEAFF
TRBJ2-7 | . | TRBV29-1 | . | TGCAGCGTTGAAGGCGGAACAGGGGAGCAGTACTTC | CSVEGGTGEQYF
TRBJ1-1 | . | TRBV20-1 | . | TGCAGTGCTAGATACCAGGGTGGGAACACTGAAGCTTTCTTT | CSARYQGGNTEAFF
TRBJ1-5 | TRBD1 | TRBV29-1 | . | TGCAGCATTCCCGGGACAGGGGATCAGCCCCAGCATTTT | CSIPGTGDQPQHF
TRBJ2-3 | TRBD1 | TRBV11-1 | . | TGTGCCAGCAGCAACCCCCAAGGGACAGGAGACACAGATACGCAGTATTTT | CASSNPQGTGDTDTQYF
TRBJ2-7 | . | TRBV9 | . | TGTGCCAGCAGCCCACGGCGTTTGCACTTC | CASSPRRLHF
TRBJ2-1 | . | TRBV12-3/TRBV12-4 | once | TGTGCCAGCAGTCCTCTAGGGGACTTATACAATGAGCAGTTCTTC | CASSPLGDLYNEQFF
TRBJ1-1 | . | TRBV5-1 | . | TGCGCCAGCAGCGCCAATCCTGGGATGAACACTGAAGTTTTCTTT | CASSANPGMNTEVFF
TRBJ2-7 | . | TRBV28 | . | TGTGCCAGCAGTTTTATCGCGGAGGAATCTGGCGAGCAGTACTTC | CASSFIAEESGEQYF
TRBJ2-1 | TRBD1 | TRBV14 | . | TGTGCCAGCAGACCGGGGACAGGACCCTACAATGAGCAGTTCTTC | CASRPGTGPYNEQFF
TRBJ1-1 | TRBD1 | TRBV19 | . | TGTGCCACCCGACAGGGGCCTGAAGCTTTCTTT | CATRQGPEAFF
TRBJ2-3 | . | TRBV6-2/TRBV6-3 | . | TGTGCCAGCAGCTCAAGTCTCCCCTCCTCGGGCGATACGCAGTATTTT | CASSSSLPSSGDTQYF
TRBJ2-2 | TRBD2 | TRBV28 | . | TGTGCCACCGATCAAAGCGGGGATGACAACACCGGGGAGCTGTTTTTT | CATDQSGDDNTGELFF
TRBJ1-2 | . | TRBV9 | . | TGTGCCAGCAGCATCCAGGGAGATGGCTACACCTTC | CASSIQGDGYTF
TRBJ1-5 | . | TRBV5-1 | . | TGCGCCAGCAGCTTGCCGGCGGGGGAAACAGATACGCAGCATTTT | CASSLPAGETDTQHF
TRBJ2-5 | . | TRBV12-3/TRBV12-4 | few | TGTGCCAGCAGTTCCAGGTACCAAGAGACCCAGTACTTC | CASSSRYQETQYF
TRBJ2-3 | TRBD2 | TRBV4-2 | . | TGTGCCAGCAGCCAAGATTATAGCGGGGTATTAACAGATACGCAGTATTTT | CASSQDYSGVLTDTQYF
TRBJ1-1 | . | TRBV27 | . | TGTGCCAGCAGTTTATTAGCGGAGTACTGGACTGAAGCTTTCTTT | CASSLLAEYWTEAFF
TRBJ2-1 | . | TRBV19 | . | TGTGCCAGTAGTAGTACCCCCGCGGACTACAATGAGCAGTTCTTC | CASSSTPADYNEQFF
TRBJ2-7 | TRBD1 | TRBV10-2 | . | TGCGCCAGCAGACCAGGGACAGGGGGCGCCGAGCAGTACTTC | CASRPGTGGAEQYF
TRBJ1-2 | TRBD1 | TRBV15 | . | TGTGCCACCAGCAGGGACAGGGGGTTAGGCTATGGCTACACCTTC | CATSRDRGLGYGYTF
TRBJ2-1 | . | TRBV27 | . | TGTGCCAGCAGTCCCCTTGGGAATGAGCAGTTCTTC | CASSPLGNEQFF
TRBJ1-5 | . | TRBV6-5 | . | TGTGCCAGCAGTGGGAACAGCAATCAGCCCCAGCATTTT | CASSGNSNQPQHF
TRBJ2-7 | TRBD1 | TRBV5-1 | . | TGCGCCAGCAGCTTGGGACAGGGAGAAGGGGACGAGCAGTACTTC | CASSLGQGEGDEQYF
TRBJ1-5 | . | TRBV12-3/TRBV12-4 | once | TGTGCCAGCAGCCGGAGTGGACAGCCCCAGCATTTT | CASSRSGQPQHF
TRBJ2-1 | . | TRBV5-4 | . | TGTGCCAGCAGCTTACTAGAGTACAATGAGCAGTTCTTC | CASSLLEYNEQFF
TRBJ2-3 | TRBD2 | TRBV4-1 | . | TGCGCCAGCAGCCCCGGGACTAGAGTAGATACGCAGTATTTT | CASSPGTRVDTQYF
TRBJ2-7 | TRBD1 | TRBV5-4 | few | TGTGCCAGCAGCTTGGAACAGGGGGCGTTAGTCTACGAGCAGTACTTC | CASSLEQGALVYEQYF
TRBJ2-7 | . | TRBV7-9 | . | TGTGCCAGCAGCTCCCGGGGGTGGAGGGAGTCCTACGAGCAGTACTTC | CASSSRGWRESYEQYF
TRBJ1-5 | . | TRBV28 | . | TGTGCCAGCAGTTTGGCTGGGAATGTGGGGCAGCCCCAGCATTTT | CASSLAGNVGQPQHF
TRBJ2-7 | . | TRBV4-1 | . | TGCGCCAGCAGCCAAGAAGGGCCGGCTACCTACGAGCAGTACTTC | CASSQEGPATYEQYF
TRBJ1-1 | . | TRBV30 | . | TGTGCCTGGACCCTACTCATAATGAACACTGAAGCTTTCTTT | CAWTLLIMNTEAFF
TRBJ2-7 | . | TRBV20-1 | few | TGCAGTGCTAGGTCCGTCGGCTCCTACGAGCAGTACTTC | CSARSVGSYEQYF
TRBJ2-7 | . | TRBV27 | . | TGTGCCAGCAGTTTATCGCCGGACGGGTTTTTCGAGCAGTACTTC | CASSLSPDGFFEQYF
TRBJ1-3 | . | TRBV10-3 | . | TGTGCCATCAGTGAGTCGAGCGGGAGACCCGGAAACACCATATATTTT | CAISESSGRPGNTIYF
TRBJ1-4 | . | TRBV9 | . | TGTGCCAGCAGCATCCAATGGGATTCAACTAATGAAAAACTGTTTTTT | CASSIQWDSTNEKLFF
TRBJ2-7 | . | TRBV11-2 | . | TGTGCCAGCAGCTTAGAGGCAGGGGGGTACTACGAGCAGTACTTC | CASSLEAGGYYEQYF
TRBJ2-1 | TRBD2 | TRBV4-1 | . | TGCGCCAGCAGCCAAGATAGCCTAGCGGGGTCCTACAATGAGCAGTTCTTC | CASSQDSLAGSYNEQFF
TRBJ2-5 | TRBD1 | TRBV7-6 | . | TGTGCCAGCAGCTTCCGACAGGGGACCCCCGGGGAGACCCAGTACTTC | CASSFRQGTPGETQYF
TRBJ2-7 | . | TRBV7-9 | few | TGTGCCAGCAGCTTAGGAGTAAACGAGCAGTACTTC | CASSLGVNEQYF
TRBJ2-5 | TRBD2 | TRBV6-1 | . | TGTGCCAGCAGCGGACTAGCGGGGGCCCACCAAGAGACCCAGTACTTC | CASSGLAGAHQETQYF
TRBJ2-7 | TRBD1 | TRBV11-2 | . | TGTGCCAGCAGCTTGGAGACAGGGATCCTCGAGCAGTACTTC | CASSLETGILEQYF
TRBJ2-3 | . | TRBV7-6 | . | TGTGCCAGCAGCCTCCCGGGGGCGGGAGACTGGGATACGCAGTATTTT | CASSLPGAGDWDTQYF
TRBJ2-1 | . | TRBV27 | . | TGTGCCAGCAGATTTGGGGCGTCCTACAATGAGCAGTTCTTC | CASRFGASYNEQFF
TRBJ2-7 | . | TRBV19 | . | TGTGCCAGTAGTATCGGCAGTAACTACGAGCAGTACTTC | CASSIGSNYEQYF
TRBJ2-5 | TRBD2 | TRBV7-2 | . | TGTGCCAGCAACACGGGGGGGGAGACCCAGTACTTC | CASNTGGETQYF
TRBJ1-2 | . | TRBV6-5 | . | TGTGCCAGCAGTTCCCCCCCCGGGGGCTCTAACTATGGCTACACCTTC | CASSSPPGGSNYGYTF
TRBJ1-2 | TRBD1 | TRBV30 | . | TGTGCCTGGAGGGCCACAGGGGGGAATAACTATGGCTACACCTTC | CAWRATGGNNYGYTF
TRBJ2-7 | . | TRBV6-5 | . | TGTGCCAGCAGTTACTCGGTTGTCGGCGGCGACGCCTACGAGCAGTACTTC | CASSYSVVGGDAYEQYF
TRBJ2-5 | . | TRBV12-3/TRBV12-4 | few | TGTGCCAGCAAAGGCGGGGAAGAGACCCAGTACTTC | CASKGGEETQYF
TRBJ2-7 | . | TRBV4-1 | once | TGCGCCAGCAGCCTCGACAGGGACTTCTACGAGCAGTACTTC | CASSLDRDFYEQYF
TRBJ2-7 | TRBD2 | TRBV28 | few | TGTGCCAGCAGTTACGCCGGGACTAGCGGGATCCACGAGCAGTACTTC | CASSYAGTSGIHEQYF